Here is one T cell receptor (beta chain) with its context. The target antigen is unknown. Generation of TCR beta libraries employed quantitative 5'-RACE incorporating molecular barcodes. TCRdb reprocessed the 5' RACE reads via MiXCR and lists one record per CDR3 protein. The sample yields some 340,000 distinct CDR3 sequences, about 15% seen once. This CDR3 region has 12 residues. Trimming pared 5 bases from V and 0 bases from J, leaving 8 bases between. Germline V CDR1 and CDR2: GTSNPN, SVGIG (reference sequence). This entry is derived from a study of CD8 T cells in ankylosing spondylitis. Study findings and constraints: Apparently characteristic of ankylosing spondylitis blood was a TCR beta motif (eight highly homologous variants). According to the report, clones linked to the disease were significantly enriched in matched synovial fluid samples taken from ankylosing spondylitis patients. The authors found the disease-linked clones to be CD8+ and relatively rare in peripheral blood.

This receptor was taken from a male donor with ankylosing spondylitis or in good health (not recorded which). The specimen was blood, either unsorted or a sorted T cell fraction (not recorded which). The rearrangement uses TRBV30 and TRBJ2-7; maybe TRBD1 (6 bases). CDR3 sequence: CAWGTLSYEQYF. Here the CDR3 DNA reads TGTGCCTGGGGGACACTCTCCTACGAGCAGTACTTC.